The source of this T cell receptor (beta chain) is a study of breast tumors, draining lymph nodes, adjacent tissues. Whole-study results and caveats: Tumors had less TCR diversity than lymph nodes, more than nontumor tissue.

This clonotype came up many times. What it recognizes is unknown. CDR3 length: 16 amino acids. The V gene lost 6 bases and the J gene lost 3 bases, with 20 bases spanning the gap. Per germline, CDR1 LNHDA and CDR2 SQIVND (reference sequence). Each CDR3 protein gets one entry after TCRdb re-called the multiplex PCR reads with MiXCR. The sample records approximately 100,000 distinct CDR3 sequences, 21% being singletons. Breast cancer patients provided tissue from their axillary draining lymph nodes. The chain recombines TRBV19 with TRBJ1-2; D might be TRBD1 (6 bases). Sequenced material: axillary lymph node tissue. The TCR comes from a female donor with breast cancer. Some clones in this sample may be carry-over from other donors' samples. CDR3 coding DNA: TGTGCCAGTAGGAGGGGCGCAGGGGAGTCTCACTATGGCTACACCTTC. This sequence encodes CASRRGAGESHYGYTF.